Sequencing of this TCR beta chain was carried out in a study of OX40 agonist ivuxolimab in advanced cancers. Overall study context: The drug used for patients, ivuxolimab, was an agonistic anti-OX40 (CD134) antibody.

Germline values: CDR1 SGHRS, CDR2 YFSETQ. The CDR3 sequence is 21 residues long. J was trimmed by 2 bases and V by 4 bases; bases with no gene match: 25. Broader study findings: Expanded clones tended on average to be more numerous among CD8+ T cells than CD4+.

The data were produced by immunoSEQ multiplex PCR, yet TCRdb's version contains in-frame clones alone and is incomplete. The sample lists about 47,000 clones; around 88% were seen once. A single count supports this clone. What it recognizes is unknown. This chain uses TRBV5-1 with TRBJ2-7; 9 nucleotides agree with TRBD1. The source is an adult with an advanced solid tumor such as melanoma, head and neck, liver or kidney cancer. This specimen consisted of CD4+ or CD8+ T cells sorted from blood, obtained in a trial of the OX40 agonist ivuxolimab. Here the CDR3 reads CASSGDREAHYRGTYTYEQYF. Written as DNA, the CDR3 is TGCGCCAGCAGCGGGGACAGGGAGGCACACTACAGGGGGACCTATACCTACGAGCAGTACTTC.